Sequencing of this T cell receptor (beta chain) was carried out in a study of T cell repertoires in cytomegalovirus infection. In the study overall: From public TCR beta signatures came an indication of both CMV infection and matching HLA type.

Study results and caveats: HLA-C-restricted CMV clonotypes gave the most frequent clonotype in two of eight donors. Totalled public TCR beta family frequency picked out people who carried CMV plus the relevant HLA.

TCRdb ran MiXCR on the reads and lists one entry per CDR3 protein. The table shows 400,000 to 550,000 distinct CDR3 sequences, with approximately 10% occurring only once. In this sample, this clonotype turned up many times. Its antigen is not known. This receptor was obtained from a human donor in good health (CMV status not recorded). Some clones in this sample may be carry-over from other donors' samples. The sequenced material came from PBMCs.

The CDR3 DNA follows: TGTGCCAGCAGAGCTTTCCTCGGACTCACCTATGGCTACACCTTC. Protein: CASRAFLGLTYGYTF. The chain has TRBV7-2 and TRBJ1-2; D is unclear. V shed 6 bases and J shed 4 bases, with 18 bases lying between them. Germline assignment: CDR1 SGHTA and CDR2 FQGNSA. The CDR3 sequence is 15 residues long. The full variable domain, with the rest looked up from reference TRBV7-2 and TRBJ1-2, is GAGVSQSPSNKVTEKGKDVELRCDPISGHTALYWYRQSLGQGLEFLIYFQGNSAPDKSGLPSDRFSAERTGGSVSTLTIQRTQQEDSAVYLCASRAFLGLTYGYTFGSGTRLTVV.